This T cell receptor (beta chain) was retrieved from a study of cytomegalovirus exposure and HLA in healthy donors (TCRdb year 2017). Notes on the research overall: According to an earlier analysis of several hundred of the donors, 150 million to 200 million T cells yielded some 120 million unique TCR beta sequences and about 280 Gb of sequence data. All discovery cohort repertoires had been generated using a single sequencing platform. The number of donors typed differed by locus, with 629-630 for A, B, C, DRB1 and DQB1, 522 for DQA1, some 570 for DPA1, and around 460 for DPB1. Both class I and class II loci were covered by HLA typing, at four-digit resolution. Of the 300 to 500 genotyped donors, roughly 76% were placed in the genetic ancestry cluster associated with self-reported Caucasian donors. The aim of the study was to test whether cataloging public T cell receptors could identify signatures of past pathogen exposure. Donor age, sex, ethnicity and CMV serostatus were compiled together with the repertoire data. To predict cytomegalovirus infection status, the study combined high-throughput TCR immunosequencing, statistical association of individual TCRs with disease status, and machine learning. To decide whether each TCR beta V gene segment behaved as functional or pseudogenic, an earlier analysis of approximately 590 of the donors relied on high-throughput TCR beta sequencing. Along with the roughly 700-subject first cohort, a separate validation cohort of about 110 different subjects was used. In a later analysis, previously published TCR beta repertoires from fewer than 750 donors were re-analyzed and high-resolution HLA genotyping was added so that TCR occurrence patterns could be studied. About 330 gigabases of sequencing data and around 90 million unique TCR sequences made up an early release that covered over 550 HLA-typed donors. Across some 400 genotyped donors of the cohort, an average of roughly 230,000 unique TCR beta nucleotide sequences per donor were sequenced, and roughly 20% of those sequences were non-productive. Roughly 5 DR-DQ haplotypes were handled as single units for association and clustering, since linkage in the cohort was strong. The T cell repertoires of roughly 660 subjects were profiled by immunosequencing and related to cytomegalovirus serostatus. A later genetic analysis took genome-wide SNP genotypes for about three fifths of the roughly 700 donors and used that subset as a discovery cohort. In the later analysis, no new phenotypic data were used to find candidate immune exposures; instead, reliance was placed on TCR beta sequences and their occurrence across donors. What the authors observed across the whole study: According to the authors, the approach could potentially be generalized to other disease states and immunological phenotypes. A later genetic analysis associated a missense DCLRE1C variant with V-gene and J-gene trimming of TCR beta chains, and an independent cohort replicated the association. While some public TCRs were present in many individuals, most TCR sequences turned up only very rarely across donors. Only TCR beta chains were sequenced in this cohort, and the absence of alpha or paired-chain data limited detectable features. According to a later genetic analysis, donors in an Asian-associated ancestry cluster had fewer N-insertions in productive TCRs than the roughly 670-donor mean. Linkage disequilibrium might explain the correlated functional status among segregating V segments, but an unknown experimental factor could not be ruled out. Cytomegalovirus status was reported to be diagnosed by the classifier with high specificity and sensitivity in both the original and validation cohorts. In vitro tests confirmed that a few of the cytomegalovirus-associated TCR beta chains recognize cytomegalovirus antigens. A cluster of highly shared sequence variants was judged likely to be a technical artifact of the sequencing pipeline. In an earlier analysis of approximately 590 of the donors, most TCR beta V segments appeared in productive rearrangements about 90% or about 30% of the time, broadly matching IMGT annotations. In a later analysis, HLA-associated TCR beta chains showed more clonal expansion and lower generation probabilities than non-associated chains that were equally common. A further reported finding was that TCR beta sequences accurately predicted the HLA-A and HLA-B alleles for most subjects in the first cohort. Specific HLA alleles were associated with around 18,000 TCR beta sequences at a false discovery rate of 0.05 in a later analysis. Most CMV-associated TCR beta chains appeared to be HLA-restricted in a later analysis, and the HLA associations seemed to be driven largely by CMV exposure. Assigning TCR associations to individual alleles was difficult when HLA alleles, especially DR and DQ, strongly co-occurred. The study gave a list of 150 to 200 TCR beta chains associated with cytomegalovirus. For the cohort, immune exposure information was limited to CMV serostatus. HLA typing was unavailable for some donors at each locus, so association tests used only the typed subset. In a later analysis, the rate of TCR association differed among HLA loci, with DRB1 alleles having the most associated TCRs and HLA-C alleles having the fewest. The 87-base-pair reads could not distinguish some IMGT-functional V segments, including TRBV6-2 and TRBV6-3, so those segments were excluded. Because counts were too low, approximately 18 rarely observed V segments, including chromosome 9 orphons, were excluded from the earlier analysis of around 640 of the donors. Several of the top co-occurrence clusters appeared to be linked to parvovirus B19, influenza, CMV and Epstein-Barr virus, according to a later analysis. Presence/absence analyses assumed roughly uniform sequencing depth across donors, an assumption that may not hold.

The cohort consisted of approximately 690 healthy bone marrow donors. All cohort members were sampled while nominally healthy, although unrecorded immune exposures were likely present. The donor was CMV seropositive and was included in the group of approximately 300 seropositive cohort members. Every donor gave a peripheral blood sample, and the peripheral blood mononuclear cells from that sample were used for TCR beta sequencing. Genomic DNA extraction from the blood cell samples was performed with the Qiagen DNeasy Blood Extraction Kit. The library relied on the immunoSEQ multiplex PCR assay. For the multiplex PCR, a mixture combining 60 forward primers for TCR Vbeta segments and 13 reverse primers for TCR Jbeta segments was used. Amplification of the CDR3 region of rearranged TCR beta genes was performed with a multiplex PCR assay on genomic DNA. On the Illumina HiSeq System, the amplified TCR beta libraries were sequenced as 87-base-pair reads. As for the original processing: Across the roughly 670 repertoires, a later analysis counted 75 million to 90 million unique TCR beta chains, 8.5 million to 12 million of which were shared by at least two donors. Raw reads were error-corrected and collapsed into unique sequences with a nearest-neighbor algorithm that merged closely related sequences to remove PCR and sequencing errors. To assign V, D and J gene segments, CDR3 sequences were aligned to IMGT reference sequences. For a sequence to be retained, a match of at least six nucleotides to both a V gene segment and a J gene segment was required. Rearrangements were called productive when the CDR3 lacked stop codons and stayed in frame with V and J; all others were non-productive. CDR3 was defined by IMGT convention, running from the second conserved V-encoded cysteine to the conserved J-encoded phenylalanine. The earlier analysis of about 590 of the donors excluded sequences that lacked an unambiguous match to a single V gene segment. In an earlier analysis of roughly 600 of the donors, a V segment was called functional when productive rearrangements were above 56.7%, and segregating when the standard deviation between donors exceeded 5%. To diagnose cytomegalovirus status from the catalog of TCR beta chain sequences, a statistical classification framework was built. In a later analysis, V and J genes were assigned by comparing TCR nucleotide sequences against IMGT/GENE-DB human TR gene sequences. Using the TCRdist pipeline, a later analysis assigned CDR3 sequences along with most-parsimonious VDJ recombination scenarios. A later analysis defined each TCR beta chain by its CDR3 amino acid sequence plus V-gene family, and excluded reads lacking a unique V-gene family. To address suspected cross-contamination and a sequencing artifact, a later analysis removed roughly 640 highly shared, low-generation-probability nucleotide sequences. In a later analysis, a clonal expansion index was calculated for each public chain from normalized within-repertoire ranks of inferred template counts. In a later analysis, generation probabilities were computed with a VDJ recombination model fitted to out-of-frame rearrangements, and the resulting probabilities were checked against IGoR. Hypergeometric tests were used in a later analysis to score TCR-TCR, TCR-HLA and TCR-CMV co-occurrence, with a repertoire-size bias correction applied to the TCR pairs. To estimate false discovery rates, a later analysis permuted the HLA or CMV assignments 20 times. In a later analysis, co-occurring TCRs were grouped using DBSCAN, and TCRdist sequence similarity was added for clustering within HLA-allele-positive subsets. For co-occurrence clustering, repertoires with fewer than 30,000 or more than 120,000 public chains were excluded, along with several repertoires with anomalous nucleotide sharing. This immuneACCESS table, as held by TCRdb, lists in-frame sequences with V and J called but not all clones. Of the missing ones, under half trace to an unresolved V gene in checked studies; the others have no known cause. That table furnishes V, J and clone size, whereas the DNA furnished D and trimming. In this sample the table shows roughly 140,000 clones, roughly 74% of which occur a single time. Jointly, the top ten make up about 6.8% of the sample.

The CDR3 runs 13 residues from the cysteine to the phenylalanine. Only the CDR3 DNA stays, 39 bases, in frame from base 1. CDR1 and CDR2, per the germline V gene, are SGHAT and FQNNGV. Trimming costs V 8 bases and J 5 bases, and their ends lie 15 bases apart. Worth noting for this clone: Its antigen is not yet known. No quality values exist for individual bases; no much larger clone is one base distant.

The receptor was derived from a woman aged 40 to 50 in good health and CMV-seropositive. The sample comprised PBMCs. The sequence is built from TRBV11-2 and TRBJ2-5; TRBD1 is a weak D gene call, 6 bases matching. Here is the DNA: TGTGCCAGCGGCCTAACAGGGACGGAGACCCAGTACTTC. The encoded protein is CASGLTGTETQYF.